Here is one T cell receptor (beta chain) with its context. Antigen: not known. Time point meaning: week 11, during vaccination. All doses held 300 ug of mutant IDH1 20-mer peptide, with topical imiquimod. V dropped 8 bases and J dropped 0 bases, with 23 bases sitting between them. This CDR3 region has 18 residues. From germline, CDR1 is LNHDA and CDR2 SQIVND (reference sequence). This sample was included in a study of a mutant IDH1 vaccine in newly diagnosed glioma. At the level of the study: Onset of vaccination occurred 4-6 weeks following radiotherapy alone, or with temozolomide cycles.

The protocol was immunoSEQ multiplex PCR, while the TCRdb copy is restricted to in-frame clones and leaves out a portion. The profile shows tens of thousands of clones, roughly 70% of them singletons. This chain links TRBV19 with TRBJ1-5; D is possibly TRBD1 (5 bases). The clonotype originates from a young man with glioma. Some clones in this sample may be carry-over from other donors' samples. The source material was peripheral blood mononuclear cells (PBMCs), sampled from a glioma patient whose treatment included an IDH1 peptide vaccine. CDR3 residues: CASPPVGDPLYSNQPQHF. CDR3 nucleotides: TGTGCCAGTCCCCCGGTCGGGGACCCGCTCTATAGCAATCAGCCCCAGCATTTT.